This entry features one T cell receptor beta chain sequence. The data are from a study of T cells in Graves' hyperthyroidism and ophthalmopathy. The investigators amplified TCR beta CDR3 regions from RNA transcripts. The primer set for the first-round RT-PCR of the TCR CDR3 was HTBI. From the multiplex PCR reads, TCRdb called clonotypes with MiXCR, one entry per CDR3 protein. The sample has fewer than 350,000 distinct CDR3 sequences, approximately 18% seen once. The CDR3 sequence is 17 residues long. Unmatched junction bases numbered 6, after V lost 3 bases and J lost 1 base. Per germline, CDR1 SGHRS and CDR2 YFSETQ.

The sample taken for sequencing was blood. This TCR was recovered from a middle-aged woman with Graves' ophthalmopathy. This rearrangement joins TRBV5-1 to TRBJ2-7; the match to TRBD2 covers 14 bases. The CDR3 DNA sequence: TGCGCCAGCAGCTCGGGACTAGCGGGAGAAATATCCTACGAGCAGTACTTC. It specifies CASSSGLAGEISYEQYF.